This entry features one TCR beta chain sequence. Ten or more counts support this clonotype. Its antigen specificity is not known. No base quality values were provided; no much bigger clone lies one nucleotide off. This sample was included in a study of human T cells and chemical hapten exposure (dated by TCRdb to about 2021). With respect to the entire study: For sensitization, 2% DPC in acetone was applied to a roughly 2 cm by roughly 2 cm area of upper inner arm skin. Weekly therapeutic DPC doses were additionally applied to the scalp of patients throughout the roughly 25-week study period. Patch testing was performed on the upper back with Finn chambers containing 0.01% DPC, and the patch tests were scored after 6 days according to International Contact Dermatitis Research Group standards. Alopecia areata with under or over 50% scalp involvement, alopecia totalis and alopecia universalis were represented in the patient cohort, which was mostly female. Libraries were combined into a pool for sequencing, and differences in TCR yield between samples came mainly from small differences in library volumes within the pool. This study followed changes in the peripheral blood TCR repertoire in vivo during primary and secondary sensitization of alopecia patients to the hapten diphenylcyclopropenone (DPC). Patient blood was sampled pre-sensitization (week 0) and at 2, 6 and about 24 weeks after DPC sensitization. Blood for TCR sequencing was provided by twenty-nine alopecia patients at one to four time points (pre-sensitization, 2, 6 and 24 weeks). The investigation overall reported the following: Compared with pre-sensitization or healthy control sets, expanded TCRs formed significantly more large CDR3 similarity clusters, which is consistent with antigen-driven responses. The number of PT1 expanded TCRs positively correlated with patch test score, significant at thresholds 8, 16 and 32 but not 4. Alopecia, a presumed autoimmune disease, was present in all patients, so the immune response of the patients might differ from that of healthy individuals. After repeated subsampling, the strength of the expansion versus patch-test correlation and the threshold at which it became significant changed. DPC sensitization did not change how many TCRs were above 1 in 1000 frequency, and no evidence was found of alterations in global repertoire structure.

The time point label, read with the paper, signifies: patch test 1, 2 weeks after DPC sensitization. The sample's treatment or condition label, decoded: therapeutic diphenylcyclopropenone sensitization with weekly scalp DPC. At every patch-test visit, the blood draw took place before the patch test was put on. Eligible patients were aged 18 to 70, diagnosed with alopecia, deemed suitable for DPC therapy, and excluded if pregnant. Total RNA was extracted from unfractionated whole blood collected in Tempus Blood RNA tubes. To prepare the library, RACE was applied. Instrument on record: NextSeq 500. Library preparation attached unique molecular identifiers to individual cDNA molecules for quantitative, reproducible TCR counting. For every blood RNA sample, sequencing covered both the TCR alpha and TCR beta chains. The authors' pipeline ran thus. A median of around 96,000 TCRs per sample was observed, with a range of 23,224 to 690,600. V, J and CDR3 annotation of the TCR reads was performed with the Decombinator software suite. For PS versus PT1 abundance plots, all samples were subsampled to the same number of TCRs (28,000). TCRs were defined as expanded if absent before sensitization and observed at least eight times at the 2-week time point. Using fastp trimming at Q25 and MiXCR clonotype assembly, TCRdb reanalyzed the public sequencing data and kept in-frame beta chains. Rows with a matching CDR3 protein are joined into one entry that keeps the most common DNA and genes. It is TCRdb's table, rather than the study itself, that gives the V and J calls and clone size. This sample comprises 340,000 or so distinct CDR3 sequences, 6% to 8.5% of them detected only once. More than 7% of the sample is held by the ten biggest clonotypes.

The germline V end is reduced by 5 bases and the J end by 8 bases; junction bases left unmatched: 12. The CDR3 goes from the cysteine to the phenylalanine over 16 residues. The retained sequence is limited to the CDR3, 48 bases, with the frame set at the first base. Per the germline V gene, MNHEY is the CDR1 and SVGEGT is the CDR2. Sequenced here: whole blood, sampled in connection with sensitization to the hapten diphenylcyclopropenone (DPC). Rearrangement joined TRBV6-2 or TRBV6-3 to TRBJ2-1, and 10 bases in between align with TRBD1. The TCR originated in a woman under 30 with alopecia areata. Some clones in this sample may be carry-over from other donors' samples. For the CDR3, the sequence is CASSLTPGTGADEQFF. The DNA sequence is given as TGTGCCAGCAGTCTTACGCCCGGGACAGGGGCTGATGAGCAGTTCTTC.